One and the same sample provided the 3 T cell receptor beta chains below, sequenced in a study of T cell responses to AZD1222 COVID-19 vaccine. Sequenced by immunoSEQ multiplex PCR; TCRdb stores in-frame clones only, minus some. The table includes approximately 60,000 clones, about four fifths detected once. The sequencing used peripheral blood, collected on day 0 of AZD1222 vaccination. Every receptor here comes from an adult in good health.

The chain joins TRBV30 to TRBJ2-7; TRBD1 is a possible D gene (6 bases). This CDR3 has 14 amino acids. With 0 bases removed from V and 4 bases from J, the gap between germline ends came to 13 bases. Germline CDR1 GTSNPN, CDR2 SVGIG (reference sequence). In nucleotides, the CDR3 is TGTGCCTGGAGTGTACTTACGGGACATTACGAGCAGTACTTC. Translating gives CAWSVLTGHYEQYF.

This chain joins TRBV19 and TRBJ1-5, with D perhaps TRBD1 (6 bases). There are 15 residues in the CDR3. V was cut by 0 bases and J by 9 bases, with 15 bases left in between. The germline V gene has CDR1 LNHDA and CDR2 SQIVND (reference sequence). CDR3 nucleotide sequence: TGTGCCAGTAGTATAGATTGGGGGCAGGGGACGCCCCAGCATTTT. Translation gives CASSIDWGQGTPQHF.

The V call is TRBV18, the J call TRBJ1-1; 8 positions match TRBD1. Germline V gene data show CDR1 as KGHSH and CDR2 as LQKENI. V lost 1 base and J lost 10; bases outside the gene matches: 5. The CDR3 runs to 13 residues. The CDR3 loop is CASSPRDRSGAFF. The CDR3 DNA reads as TGTGCCAGCTCACCACGGGACAGGAGCGGAGCTTTCTTT. The complete variable domain, with remaining parts taken from reference TRBV18 and TRBJ1-1, reads NAGVMQNPRHLVRRRGQEARLRCSPMKGHSHVYWYRQLPEEGLKFMVYLQKENIIDESGMPKERFSAEFPKEGPSILRIQQVVRGDSAAYFCASSPRDRSGAFFGQGTRLTVV.